These T cell receptor beta chains were read from a single sample in a study of blood T cell repertoires in COVID-19. Profiling relied on immunoSEQ multiplex PCR, and the TCRdb table lists in-frame clones only, not all of them. The data hold around 500,000 clones, with over 75% observed a single time. Material: PBMCs or T cells enriched from blood (not recorded which). These receptors all come from a woman aged 40 to 55 who had recovered from COVID-19. CDR3s include the opening cysteine and the closing phenylalanine or tryptophan. The D gene is left open where the match is weak. Size tells how often a clone was seen (once, few, many) or the class of an expanded clone, and some rows leave it out.

D | J | size | V | DNA | CDR3
TRBD2 | TRBJ2-1 | NA | TRBV7-9 | TGTGCCAGCAGCTTAGAGGGCGGGAGGGTACGGTGGTTCTTC | CASSLEGGRVRWFF
NA | TRBJ1-2 | few | TRBV9 | TGTGCCAGCAGCGTCGAAGCTTCGCGGCGGCTCAACTATGGCTACACCTTC | CASSVEASRRLNYGYTF
NA | TRBJ2-1 | NA | TRBV30 | TGTGCCTGGATGAGGGGGCCGGGACTAGGTTACAATGAGCAGTTCTTC | CAWMRGPGLGYNEQFF
TRBD2 | TRBJ2-2 | once | TRBV7-6 | TGTGCCAGCAGCTTAGGAACCCGGGGGGACGGGGAGCTGTTTTTT | CASSLGTRGDGELFF
NA | TRBJ1-1 | NA | TRBV29-1 | TGCAGCGTTTCCCCCGGAGACACTGAAGCTTTCTTT | CSVSPGDTEAFF
NA | TRBJ2-2 | NA | TRBV3-1/TRBV3-2 | TGTGCCAGCAGCCAAGAACGGGGTGCCTGGACCGGGGAGCTGTTTTTT | CASSQERGAWTGELFF
TRBD1 | TRBJ2-3 | NA | TRBV29-1 | TGCAGCGTTGCGACAGGGGGCACAGATACGCAGTATTTT | CSVATGGTDTQYF
TRBD1 | TRBJ2-7 | NA | TRBV11-3 | TGTGCCAGCAGTTCAGGACAGGGACGGTACGAGCAGTACTTC | CASSSGQGRYEQYF
TRBD1 | TRBJ1-2 | NA | TRBV20-1 | TGCAGTGCTAGGGGGGACAGCAGCTACACCTTC | CSARGDSSYTF
NA | TRBJ2-2 | once | TRBV19 | TGTGCCAGTAGTATTCAGATGACCGGGGAGCTGTTTTTT | CASSIQMTGELFF
NA | TRBJ1-3 | NA | TRBV5-1 | TGCGCCAGCAGCTTAAACCAGAAGACTGGAAACACCATATATTTT | CASSLNQKTGNTIYF
TRBD1 | TRBJ1-1 | NA | TRBV9 | TGTGCCAGCAGCGTTCGAGGATCTCCGGGACAGGGGGTGAGGAACACTGAAGCTTTCTTT | CASSVRGSPGQGVRNTEAFF
NA | TRBJ2-5 | NA | TRBV7-9 | TGTGCCAGCAGCCTCGACGAGGGAGAGACCCAGTACTTC | CASSLDEGETQYF
TRBD1 | TRBJ2-3 | NA | TRBV24-1 | TGTGCCACCAGCCCGACAGGGGGCGTGTATGAATTATTAGATACGCAGTATTTT | CATSPTGGVYELLDTQYF
TRBD1 | TRBJ2-7 | NA | TRBV18 | TGTGCCAGCTCACCACCGAGAGGGGGCAAACACGAGCAGTACTTC | CASSPPRGGKHEQYF
NA | TRBJ2-5 | NA | TRBV18 | TGTGCCAGCTCACCAGCGGCGGGCTTCCAAGAGACCCAGTACTTC | CASSPAAGFQETQYF
NA | TRBJ2-7 | NA | TRBV27 | TGTGCCAGCAGTTTTCCCCGGGGCGAGCAGTACTTC | CASSFPRGEQYF
TRBD2 | TRBJ2-1 | NA | TRBV5-4 | TGTGCCAGCAGCTTGACTAGCGGATCCTACAATGAGCAGTTCTTC | CASSLTSGSYNEQFF
NA | TRBJ2-3 | NA | TRBV11-3 | TGTGCCAGCAGCCCCTGGTTGCTAGATACAGATACGCAGTATTTT | CASSPWLLDTDTQYF
TRBD1 | TRBJ1-2 | NA | TRBV27 | TGTGCCACCGGGACAGTCTATGGCTACACCTTC | CATGTVYGYTF
NA | TRBJ2-3 | once | TRBV5-4 | TGTGCCAGCAGCACGGAACCGGGACTTCAAACCGAGGATACGCAGTATTTT | CASSTEPGLQTEDTQYF
NA | TRBJ2-3 | NA | TRBV3-1/TRBV3-2 | TGTGCCAGCAGCCAAGCCCAGATCGCAGATACGCAGTATTTT | CASSQAQIADTQYF
TRBD2 | TRBJ2-7 | NA | TRBV30 | TGTGCCTGGAGTGTACTAGCGGGAGCTCAAGAGCAGTACTTC | CAWSVLAGAQEQYF
NA | TRBJ2-3 | NA | TRBV11-2 | TGTGCCAGCACCGCAGGGTACTCGACAGATACGCAGTATTTT | CASTAGYSTDTQYF
TRBD2 | TRBJ2-1 | NA | TRBV9 | TGTGCCAGCGGGCGGGGGAATGAGCAGTTCTTC | CASGRGNEQFF
NA | TRBJ1-2 | NA | TRBV4-1 | TGCGCCAGCAGCCAAGACATGGAGTCCTATGGCTACACCTTC | CASSQDMESYGYTF
NA | TRBJ1-1 | once | TRBV25-1 | TGTGCCACCTCCCTATTCCAGAACACTGAAGCTTTCTTT | CATSLFQNTEAFF
NA | TRBJ1-3 | NA | TRBV11-2 | TGTGCCAGCAGCACCGGCGGGATTGATCCTGGAAACACCATATATTTT | CASSTGGIDPGNTIYF
NA | TRBJ2-3 | once | TRBV7-8 | TGTGCCAGCAGCTTATCAGTAGCGCCCCCCACAGATACGCAGTATTTT | CASSLSVAPPTDTQYF
TRBD2 | TRBJ2-3 | NA | TRBV13 | TGTGCCAGCAGCCCACCTGGGACTAGCGGGCAGTATACGCAGTATTTT | CASSPPGTSGQYTQYF
NA | TRBJ1-2 | NA | TRBV4-3 | TGCGCCAGCAGCCAAGGCAGGGCAAGTGGTCTGGCCTACACCTTC | CASSQGRASGLAYTF
NA | TRBJ2-7 | NA | TRBV6-2/TRBV6-3 | TGTGCCAGCAGTCGGCCTACAGAGATTCGGGAGCAGTACTTC | CASSRPTEIREQYF
NA | TRBJ2-5 | NA | TRBV7-9 | TGTGCCAGCAGCTTTCCAGGGGTGGAGACCCAGTACTTC | CASSFPGVETQYF
NA | TRBJ1-2 | NA | TRBV5-1 | TGCGCCAGCAGCTCGGAGCAGGGTCTCTATGGCTACACCTTC | CASSSEQGLYGYTF
NA | TRBJ1-6 | NA | TRBV27 | TGTGCCAGCAGGAGAAGGGACTCCCAGAGCTCCTATAATTCACCCCTCCACTTT | CASRRRDSQSSYNSPLHF
NA | TRBJ1-3 | once | TRBV18 | TGTGCCAGCTCACCAGGAGGGCTCTCTGGAAACACCATATATTTT | CASSPGGLSGNTIYF
NA | TRBJ2-7 | once | TRBV7-9 | TGTGCCAGCAGCTTAGAGGGGATAGGGGGTTGGGGATCCTACGAGCAGTACTTC | CASSLEGIGGWGSYEQYF
NA | TRBJ1-2 | NA | TRBV7-2 | TGTGCCAGCAGCTCCCAACAGGGTTCCTATGGCTACACCTTC | CASSSQQGSYGYTF
NA | TRBJ2-3 | once | TRBV27 | TGTGCCAGCACCCCCCTGGGGCGTAGCACAGATACGCAGTATTTT | CASTPLGRSTDTQYF
NA | TRBJ2-3 | NA | TRBV19 | TGTGCCAGTAGTATAACAGCAACTAGCACAGATACGCAGTATTTT | CASSITATSTDTQYF